This T cell receptor beta chain was identified in a study of HIV-infected patients and healthy controls. V was clipped by 4 bases and J by 5 bases, with 9 bases between them. CDR3 size: 12 residues. Germline V lookup: CDR1 LGHDT, CDR2 YNNKEL (reference sequence). About 450 ng RNA was reverse transcribed with alpha and beta constant-region primers. Alpha and beta chain libraries were made separately by chain-specific third strand synthesis with multiplexing indices. TCRdb processed the 5' RACE reads anew with MiXCR; each CDR3 protein has one entry. This table has about 14,000 distinct CDR3 sequences, 9% to 15% appearing once. Antiretroviral therapy had run roughly three months, about 14 weeks, before follow-up blood collection. The repertoire came from unfractionated whole blood and reflected all unsorted peripheral T cells.

This TCR was sampled from an adult with HIV infection. The donor label of this sample is uncertain. This specimen consisted of blood, obtained during antiretroviral therapy. This rearrangement joins TRBV3-1 to TRBJ2-7; perhaps TRBD1 as D (5 bases). CDR3 protein: CASSPTEDEQYF. The CDR3 region has the DNA TGTGCCAGCAGCCCGACAGAGGACGAGCAGTACTTC.